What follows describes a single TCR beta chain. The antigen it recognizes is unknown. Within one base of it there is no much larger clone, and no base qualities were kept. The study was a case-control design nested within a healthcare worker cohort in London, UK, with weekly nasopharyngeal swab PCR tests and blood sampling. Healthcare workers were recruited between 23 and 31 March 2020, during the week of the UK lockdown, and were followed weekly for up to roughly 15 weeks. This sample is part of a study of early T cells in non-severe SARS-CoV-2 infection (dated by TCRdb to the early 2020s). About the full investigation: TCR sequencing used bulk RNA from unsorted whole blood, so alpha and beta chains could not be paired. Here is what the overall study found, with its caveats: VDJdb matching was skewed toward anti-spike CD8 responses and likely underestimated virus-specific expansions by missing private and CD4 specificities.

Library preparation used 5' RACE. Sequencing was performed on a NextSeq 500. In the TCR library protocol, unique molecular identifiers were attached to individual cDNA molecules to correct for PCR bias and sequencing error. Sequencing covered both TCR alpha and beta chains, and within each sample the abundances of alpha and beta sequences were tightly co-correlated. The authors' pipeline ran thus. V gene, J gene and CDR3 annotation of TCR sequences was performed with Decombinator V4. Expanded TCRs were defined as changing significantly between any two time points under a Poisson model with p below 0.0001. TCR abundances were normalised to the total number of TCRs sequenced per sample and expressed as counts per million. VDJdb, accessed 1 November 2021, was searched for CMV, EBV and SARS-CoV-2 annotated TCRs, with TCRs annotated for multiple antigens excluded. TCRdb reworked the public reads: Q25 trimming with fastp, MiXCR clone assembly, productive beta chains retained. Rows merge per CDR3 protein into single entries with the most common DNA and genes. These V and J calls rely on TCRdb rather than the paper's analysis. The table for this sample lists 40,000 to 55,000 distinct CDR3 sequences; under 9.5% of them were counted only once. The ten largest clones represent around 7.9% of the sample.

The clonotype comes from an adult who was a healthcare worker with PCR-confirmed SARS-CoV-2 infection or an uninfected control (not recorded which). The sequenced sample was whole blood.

The CDR3 here reads CASSQGQGSWGYGYTF. The DNA sequence reads TGTGCCAGCAGCCAAGGACAGGGGAGTTGGGGGTATGGCTACACCTTC. The V and J segments used are TRBV4-2 and TRBJ1-2; TRBD1 agrees with 8 junctional bases. Ends trimmed: V by 1 base, J by 5 bases; bases unmatched to a gene: 9. The CDR3 spans 16 residues, from the cysteine through the phenylalanine. The read is trimmed to its CDR3 DNA, 48 bases read in frame from base 1. The germline V gene specifies LGHNA as CDR1 and YNFKEQ as CDR2.